Each of the 11 T cell receptor beta chains below was sequenced from the same sample in a study of T cell responses to AZD1222 COVID-19 vaccine. Profiled with immunoSEQ multiplex PCR; TCRdb holds only in-frame clones, not every one. The sample lists roughly 190,000 clones, approximately 94% occurring once. The material was peripheral blood, obtained 28 days after the second dose of the MenACWY control vaccine. These receptors all come from an adult who received the MenACWY meningococcal vaccine as a control.

This chain joins TRBV25-1 and TRBJ1-1; D unclear. The ends were cut back, 4 bases at V and 2 bases at J, with 8 bases in the middle. The germline V gene has CDR1 MGHDK and CDR2 SYGVNS. The CDR3 is 13 residues long. CDR3 bases: TGTGCCAGCAGTGCGCAGACCAACACTGAAGCTTTCTTT. Translating it yields CASSAQTNTEAFF.

CDR3 in DNA: TGTGCCAGCAGTCCCGCAGGGGGCATCCAGCCCCAGCATTTT. Encoded protein: CASSPAGGIQPQHF. The chain carries TRBV6-6 and TRBJ1-5; 8 bases align to TRBD1. This CDR3 has 14 residues. Germline V gene lookup returns CDR1 MNHNY and CDR2 SVGAGI (reference sequence). Losses at the gene ends were 5 bases for V and 7 bases for J; bases not matched to a gene: 7.

This chain links TRBV6-5 with TRBJ1-3; no firm D call. Trimming removed 6 bases at V and 4 bases at J, with 13 bases between. Germline assignment: CDR1 MNHEY and CDR2 SVGAGI. The CDR3 extends over 14 amino acids. The CDR3 nucleotides read TGTGCCAGCAGGTCCATCCGGAGAGGAAACACCATATATTTT. Amino acid sequence: CASRSIRRGNTIYF.

The V and J genes are TRBV7-2 and TRBJ2-7; D tentatively fits TRBD1 or TRBD2 (5 bases each). The germline V gene has CDR1 SGHTA and CDR2 FQGNSA. Trimming cost V 2 bases and J 5 bases, with 13 bases left between them. The CDR3 length is 14 residues. This chain's CDR3 is CASSLQSGRDEQYF. Here the CDR3 DNA reads TGTGCCAGCAGCTTACAGTCGGGACGGGACGAGCAGTACTTC.

This chain uses TRBV27 with TRBJ1-1, with unresolved D. The V and J ends lost 0 bases and 5 bases respectively, with 10 bases between them. The germline gives CDR1 MNHEY, CDR2 SMNVEV (reference sequence). This CDR3 has 14 residues. The CDR3 DNA reads as TGTGCCAGCAGTTTATCAAGGGCGGATACTGAAGCTTTCTTT. It translates to CASSLSRADTEAFF.

The chain employs TRBV30 and TRBJ2-3, with 14 bases lining up with TRBD2. The V gene end was trimmed by 5 bases and the J gene end by 5 bases; junction bases not matched to a gene: 6. The CDR3 is made up of 15 amino acids. The V gene's germline CDR1 is GTSNPN and CDR2 SVGIG (reference sequence). CDR3 sequence reads: CAWDRLAGGLDTQYF. The CDR3 DNA sequence: TGTGCCTGGGACAGACTAGCGGGAGGGTTAGATACGCAGTATTTT.

The chain is built from TRBV7-8 and TRBJ1-2; D uncertain. Deletions cut 4 bases from V and 4 bases from J, with 16 bases between. The CDR3 is 15 amino acids. CDR1 SGHVS and CDR2 FQNEAQ come from the germline V gene. The CDR3 loop is CASSSAPQEAYGYTF. The CDR3 DNA reads as TGTGCCAGCAGCTCAGCCCCCCAGGAAGCCTATGGCTACACCTTC. Drawing the rest from reference TRBV7-8 and TRBJ1-2, the complete variable domain is GAGVSQSPRYKVAKRGQDVALRCDPISGHVSLFWYQQALGQGPEFLTYFQNEAQLDKSGLPSDRFFAERPEGSVSTLKIQRTQQEDSAVYLCASSSAPQEAYGYTFGSGTRLTVV.

The chain recombines TRBV3-1 (or the pseudogene TRBV3-2) with TRBJ2-2; the match to TRBD2 covers 8 bases. The CDR3 is made up of 18 amino acids. V trimming: 2 bases; J trimming: 6 bases; junction bases outside the gene matches: 14. Germline-derived CDR1 and CDR2 are LGHDT and YNNKEL (reference sequence). In DNA form, the CDR3 reads TGTGCCAGCAGCCAACCCCTCCGAGGGCGGGGGGCCGCCGGGGAGCTGTTTTTT. Protein sequence: CASSQPLRGRGAAGELFF.

This clone was seen a single time. An end of the junction differs from the germline gene, which may be a read error. The chain uses TRBV7-8 and TRBJ2-7; TRBD2 is a possible D gene (7 bases). Looked up from germline, CDR1 is SGHVS and CDR2 is FQNEAQ. This CDR3 contains 17 residues. In DNA, the CDR3 is TGTGCCAGCAGTTTAGGGGGTAGCGGGCTTCATCCCTACGAGCAGTACTTC. This sequence encodes CASSLGGSGLHPYEQYF.

This chain joins TRBV19 and TRBJ1-3; D not certain. The CDR3 loop spans 13 amino acids. V lost 5 bases and J 1 base, leaving 6 bases between the germline ends. Germline V lookup: CDR1 LNHDA, CDR2 SQIVND (reference sequence). CDR3 bases: TGTGCCAGTAGTTTTCAGTCTGGAAACACCATATATTTT. Translating it yields CASSFQSGNTIYF.

CDR3 sequence: CASSYQGIQYF. The CDR3 region has the DNA TGTGCCAGCAGTTACCAAGGTATTCAGTACTTC. V and J are TRBV6-5 and TRBJ2-7; no firm D call. The CDR3 has 11 residues. Trimming removed 2 bases from V and 10 bases from J, with 9 bases in between. Germline CDR1 reads MNHEY; CDR2 reads SVGAGI.